The T cell receptor beta chain under discussion was sequenced for a study of type 1 regulatory T cells (dated by TCRdb to about 2021). Notes on the research overall: The study characterized an in vitro protocol that generated a Tr1-enriched, alloantigen-specific CD4 T cell product named T-allo10. T-allo10 was being tested clinically in patients with hematological malignancies who were undergoing allogeneic hematopoietic stem cell transplantation. Broader findings and caveats from the paper: Tr1 cells showed a more restricted TCR repertoire than non-Tr1 cells, which the study interpreted as alloantigen-induced clonal expansion.

Here V drops 6 bases and J drops 0 bases, and the junction holds 3 bases not matched to any gene. Taken from the germline V gene, the CDR1 and CDR2 loops are SNHLY and FYNNEI. From the cysteine up to the phenylalanine, the CDR3 has a length of 14 residues. Only the CDR3 portion is preserved as DNA: 42 bases, with reading frame beginning at the first base. This clonotype was seen only a few times. Its antigen remains unidentified. No much larger clonotype is one base removed from it; base qualities were not supplied. Sequencing used an Illumina MiSeq. Using fastp at Q25 and MiXCR, TCRdb reprocessed the public reads and kept productive beta chains. When rows share a CDR3 protein, they turn into one entry using the most common DNA and genes. For this sample the table gives tens of thousands of distinct CDR3 sequences, of which around 21% were detected only once. The ten top clones hold 7.5% to 8.5% of the sample.

The clonotype originates from a human donor in good health. The sequenced material came from cultured type 1 regulatory T (Tr1) cells, either the whole culture or a sorted fraction (not recorded which). What the cell subset or site label conveys for this sample: type 1 regulatory T cells sorted from the T-allo10 product. Here the chain combines TRBV2 and TRBJ2-3, and 7 bases in between align with TRBD2. The CDR3: CASRERGSTDTQYF. The DNA reads as follows: TGTGCCAGCAGGGAGCGGGGTAGCACAGATACGCAGTATTTT.